This entry features one T cell receptor beta chain sequence. Its antigen is unknown. CDR1 is MNHNY and CDR2 is SVGAGI in the germline V gene (reference sequence). The trim removed 4 bases at V and 6 bases at J, leaving 4 bases unmatched. The CDR3 is 13 amino acids. Primers for the PCR totalled 60 Vbeta and 13 Jbeta. Produced via immunoSEQ multiplex PCR; TCRdb's table is partial and in-frame only. In all, the sample yields roughly 150,000 clones. As for the donors, each was a healthy bone marrow donor. This record belongs to a study of cytomegalovirus exposure and HLA in healthy donors. About the research overall: Unique TCR beta sequences numbering 117 million came from around 180 million T cells in an earlier analysis. Findings and caveats of the study: There was a cluster of highly shared sequence variants that was likely a sequencing artifact. Most TCR sequences showed up rarely, but some public TCRs showed up in many donors.

Material for sequencing was PBMCs. This rearrangement joins TRBV6-6 to TRBJ1-1; 8 nucleotides align to TRBD1. The sequence was obtained from a woman between 50 and 59 years old in good health and CMV-seronegative. This CDR3 reads CASSSSQGAEAFF. Here the CDR3 DNA reads TGTGCCAGCAGTTCCTCACAGGGGGCTGAAGCTTTCTTT.